The 22 T cell receptor beta chains below all came from one sample that was sequenced in a study of identical twins. In TCRdb, the 5' RACE reads were re-called with MiXCR into one record per CDR3 protein. The sample shows fewer than 900,000 distinct CDR3 sequences, 18% of them seen only once. Separately, the same data were catalogued under a study of T cells expressing NK-cell markers.

Sample: PBMCs. These receptors came from a woman younger than 35 in good health.

This clonotype showed up just a few times. The chain joins TRBV12-3 or TRBV12-4 to TRBJ2-7, with 8 bases identical to TRBD2. V shed 3 bases, J shed 6 bases, and the junction held 10 bases outside the gene matches. The CDR3 is 15 residues long. DNA of the CDR3: TGTGCCAGCAGTTTCACTGGCGGGGGGTTTGGCGAGCAGTACTTC. As protein: CASSFTGGGFGEQYF.

The chain joins TRBV7-9 to TRBJ2-2; D unresolved. Germline V gene lookup returns CDR1 SEHNR and CDR2 FQNEAQ (reference sequence). CDR3 length: 14 amino acids. V was clipped by 5 bases and J by 1 base, with 8 bases between them. CDR3: CASSPRQNTGELFF. The CDR3 DNA reads TGTGCCAGCAGCCCCCGACAGAACACCGGGGAGCTGTTTTTT.

This clonotype was recorded a few times. This CDR3 reads CSARDPAGAADTQYF. In nucleotides, the CDR3 is TGCAGTGCTAGAGATCCAGCGGGAGCCGCTGATACGCAGTATTTT. The rearrangement links TRBV20-1 to TRBJ2-3; 8 bases agree with TRBD2. Trimming took 0 bases from V and 6 from J; bases not matched to a gene: 8. The CDR3 covers 15 residues. Germline CDR1 and CDR2: DFQATT and SNEGSKA (reference sequence).

This sequence joins TRBV29-1 and TRBJ2-3; D is possibly TRBD2 (5 bases). The germline gives CDR1 SQVTM, CDR2 ANQGSEA. This CDR3 is built from 12 residues. Trimming removed 5 bases at V and 5 bases at J, with 11 bases between. In DNA form, the CDR3 reads TGCAGCGTTAAGACTACCAGAGATACGCAGTATTTT. Protein sequence: CSVKTTRDTQYF.

The V call is TRBV4-2, the J call TRBJ1-2, with unresolved D. The CDR3 sequence is 15 residues long. The V gene's germline CDR1 is LGHNA and CDR2 YNFKEQ. Trimming left V 1 base short and J 2 bases short, with 11 bases between. CDR3 DNA sequence: TGTGCCAGCAGCCAAGCCGTACCGACGAACTATGGCTACACCTTC. Translated: CASSQAVPTNYGYTF.

Ten or more counts support this clonotype. CDR3 sequence reads: CASSLMAEAFF. The CDR3 DNA reads TGTGCCAGCAGTTTAATGGCTGAAGCTTTCTTT. The V call is TRBV12-3 or TRBV12-4, the J call TRBJ1-1; D gene ambiguous. The V end was cut by 2 bases, the J end by 6 bases, with 4 bases between. This CDR3 has 11 residues.

This clonotype has just a few counts. J is TRBJ1-1 and V is TRBV21-1; the table gives TRBD1 as D, unverified against the DNA. TRBV21-1 is noted as a pseudogene. The CDR3 spans 16 residues. The CDR3 DNA reads as TGTGCCAGCAGCAAGGGGGTTTATGGACGACACACTGAAGCTTTCTTT. This codes for CASSKGVYGRHTEAFF.

This clonotype occurred a few times. This chain links TRBV9 with TRBJ1-1, with D possibly TRBD1 on 5 matching bases. There are 14 residues in the CDR3. The V gene lost 0 bases and the J gene lost 0 bases, with 6 bases spanning the gap. Germline V gene data show CDR1 as SGDLS and CDR2 as YYNGEE. For the CDR3, the DNA is TGTGCCAGCAGCGTAGGACAGATGAACACTGAAGCTTTCTTT. Residues: CASSVGQMNTEAFF.

V is TRBV7-9 and J is TRBJ2-1, with D possibly being TRBD2 (5 bases). The germline V gene encodes CDR1 SEHNR and CDR2 FQNEAQ (reference sequence). The CDR3 extends over 16 amino acids. Trimming removed 7 bases from V and 8 bases from J, with 24 bases in between. As DNA, the CDR3 is TGTGCCAGCACCACATTAATTGAATCGCAGCGGCATGAGCAGTTCTTC. As protein: CASTTLIESQRHEQFF.

The sample holds a few counts of this clonotype. The V and J genes are TRBV12-3 or TRBV12-4 and TRBJ1-5, with D perhaps matching TRBD1 (6 bases). V was pared by 8 bases and J by 1 base, with 15 bases between. This CDR3 is 15 amino acids long. CDR3 sequence: CASLRSGASNQPQHF. The DNA for the CDR3 is TGTGCCAGCCTGAGATCAGGGGCAAGCAATCAGCCCCAGCATTTT.

The CDR3: CSAPDRAPGELFF. CDR3 nucleotides: TGCAGTGCTCCAGACAGGGCACCCGGGGAGCTGTTTTTT. The chain uses TRBV20-1 and TRBJ2-2; 7 positions agree with TRBD1. CDR3 size: 13 residues. The germline V gene encodes CDR1 DFQATT and CDR2 SNEGSKA (reference sequence). After removal of 5 bases from V and 6 bases from J, the junction contained 6 bases not matched to a gene.

This clonotype showed up just a few times. The rearrangement joins TRBV6-1 to TRBJ1-2; 8 nucleotides agree with TRBD1. V shed 5 bases, J shed 2 bases, and the junction held 7 bases outside the gene matches. This CDR3 is 15 amino acids long. Per the germline V gene, CDR1 is MNHNS and CDR2 is SASEGT. CDR3 DNA: TGTGCCAGCAGTACCTATAGACAGGGGAACTATGGCTACACCTTC. Residues: CASSTYRQGNYGYTF.

This clonotype turned up a few times. V usage is TRBV12-3 or TRBV12-4 and J usage is TRBJ1-6; possible D gene TRBD1, 5 bases. This CDR3 region has 15 residues. Trimming shortened V by 6 bases and J by 0 bases, and 9 bases separated the two germline ends. The CDR3, as DNA: TGTGCCAGCAGACCAGGGAGCTCCTATAATTCACCCCTCCACTTT. It encodes CASRPGSSYNSPLHF.

This clonotype appeared many times. In nucleotides, the CDR3 is TGTGCCAGCAGCTTACCTAGATGGGAGCAGTTCTTC. This sequence encodes CASSLPRWEQFF. This rearrangement joins TRBV5-6 to TRBJ2-1; D unresolved. Germline lookup yields CDR1 SGHDT and CDR2 YYEEEE. With 2 bases removed from V and 10 bases from J, the gap between germline ends came to 10 bases. The CDR3 runs to 12 residues.

This clonotype was counted between two and nine times. The chain couples TRBV7-6 to TRBJ2-7; weak D call: TRBD2 (6 bases). The CDR3 is 15 amino acids. V dropped 1 base and J dropped 2 bases, with 12 bases sitting between them. Germline CDR1 SGHVS, CDR2 FNYEAQ. The CDR3 spells CASSLEGGPTYEQYF. CDR3 in DNA: TGTGCCAGCAGCTTAGAAGGAGGGCCGACCTACGAGCAGTACTTC.

The chain joins TRBV6-2 or TRBV6-3 to TRBJ1-2; D gene uncertain. The V end was cut by 2 bases, the J end by 6 bases, with 7 bases between. The CDR3 consists of 12 residues. Germline assignment: CDR1 MNHEY and CDR2 SVGEGT. The CDR3 loop reads CASSYVSDGYTF. The CDR3 coding sequence is TGTGCCAGCAGTTACGTTTCTGATGGCTACACCTTC.

The V call is TRBV12-3 or TRBV12-4, the J call TRBJ1-1; D gene unclear. V was clipped by 7 bases and J by 11 bases, with 14 bases between them. The CDR3 is 11 amino acids. CDR3 in DNA: TGTGCCAGCATCAAGAGAGGTGGGGCTTTCTTT. As protein: CASIKRGGAFF.

This clonotype was found a few times. CDR3 sequence reads: CASSQSRGQETQYF. The CDR3 DNA is TGTGCCAGCAGCCAATCCAGAGGACAAGAGACCCAGTACTTC. The chain is built from TRBV3-1 and TRBJ2-5; D not certain. The V and J ends lost 2 bases and 2 bases respectively, with 9 bases between them. Germline CDR1 LGHDT, CDR2 YNNKEL (reference sequence). This CDR3 is 14 amino acids long.

This chain connects TRBV4-2 to TRBJ2-1; 11 bases line up with TRBD2. V shed 4 bases, J shed 5 bases, and the junction held 4 bases outside the gene matches. The germline gives CDR1 LGHNA, CDR2 YNFKEQ. This CDR3 comprises 15 residues. The CDR3 sequence: CASSLISGGDNEQFF. CDR3 nucleotides: TGTGCCAGCAGCCTAATTAGCGGGGGGGACAATGAGCAGTTCTTC.

This clonotype was seen a few times. The V call is TRBV11-2, the J call TRBJ2-2, with a tentative D call TRBD1 (6 bases). Germline V gene data show CDR1 as SGHAT and CDR2 as FQNNGV. The CDR3 contains 12 residues. V was cut by 10 bases and J by 3 bases, with 9 bases left in between. For the CDR3, the DNA is TGTGCCATCAGGGGTTACACCGGGGAGCTGTTTTTT. It specifies CAIRGYTGELFF.

The sample holds a few counts of this clonotype. V is TRBV7-8 and J is TRBJ1-4; 7 nucleotides match TRBD1. In germline, CDR1 is SGHVS, CDR2 FQNEAQ. V was clipped by 4 bases and J by 10 bases; unmatched bases: 15. The CDR3 consists of 16 residues. CDR3 amino acids: CASSSRDYRQGSKLFF. CDR3 sequence (DNA): TGTGCCAGCAGCTCCCGAGACTATCGACAGGGATCAAAACTGTTTTTT.

This clonotype has more than one count but fewer than ten. The V call is TRBV5-1, the J call TRBJ1-6; the D is unclear. The V gene's germline CDR1 is SGHRS and CDR2 YFSETQ. The CDR3 is 13 amino acids. The ends were cut back, 0 bases at V and 13 bases at J, with 11 bases in the middle. Written as DNA, the CDR3 is TGCGCCAGCAGCTTGGGTCCAGAAAGGCCCCTCCACTTT. Translation gives CASSLGPERPLHF.